The 10 T cell receptor beta chains in this list originate from one sample, sequenced in a study of blood T cell repertoires in COVID-19. The method was immunoSEQ multiplex PCR; TCRdb's version includes in-frame clones alone and lacks a portion of them. This sample has 50,000 to 80,000 clones, with more than 75% found just once. Sequences were obtained from PBMCs or T cells enriched from blood (not recorded which). The receptors stem from a woman between 40 and 55 years old who had recovered from COVID-19.

V and J are TRBV7-9 and TRBJ2-3; D possibly corresponds to TRBD2 (6 bases). CDR1 is SEHNR and CDR2 is FQNEAQ in the germline V gene (reference sequence). Trimming cost V 4 bases and J 0 bases, with 8 bases left between them. There are 14 residues in the CDR3. The chain's CDR3 is CASSSLASTDTQYF. Written as DNA, the CDR3 is TGTGCCAGCAGCTCCCTAGCGAGCACAGATACGCAGTATTTT.

This clone was observed a handful of times. The J gene is TRBJ1-5, the V gene TRBV19, with 10 nucleotides matching TRBD1. The CDR3 is 15 residues long. Germline trimming cut 6 bases from V and 5 bases from J; bases unmatched to any gene: 7. Germline V gene data show CDR1 as LNHDA and CDR2 as SQIVND (reference sequence). For the CDR3, the DNA is TGTGCCAGTAGCGATCGGACAGGGGGTGATCAGCCCCAGCATTTT. Translation gives CASSDRTGGDQPQHF.

This chain links TRBV10-3 with TRBJ1-4; D is ambiguous. V was trimmed by 9 bases and J by 6 bases, leaving 17 bases between them. Germline values: CDR1 ENHRY, CDR2 SYGVKD. The CDR3 loop spans 14 amino acids. CDR3 loop: CAISPGVADEKLFF. The CDR3 nucleotides are TGTGCCATTTCCCCCGGAGTAGCGGATGAAAAACTGTTTTTT.

The genes are TRBV21-1 and TRBJ2-5; TRBD2, the table's D call, lacks a check against the DNA. TRBV21-1 is a pseudogene locus. CDR3 length: 20 residues. DNA for the CDR3: TGTGCCAGCAGCAAAGCCGGGCAAGCGGGGGGGCCGAGGGAGCAAGAGACCCAGTACTTC. Translating gives CASSKAGQAGGPREQETQYF.

The rearrangement uses TRBV6-5 and TRBJ2-2; a possible D gene is TRBD1 (6 bases). Trimming took 6 bases from V and 4 from J, leaving 15 bases between them. The germline CDR1 and CDR2 sequences are MNHEY and SVGAGI. CDR3 length: 15 residues. In nucleotides, the CDR3 is TGTGCCAGCAGGAATTTACAGGGAATCACCGGGGAGCTGTTTTTT. Protein: CASRNLQGITGELFF.

This chain links TRBV2 with TRBJ2-3; a possible D gene is TRBD2 (5 bases). Germline loops: CDR1 SNHLY, CDR2 FYNNEI. The CDR3 spans 11 residues. V was pared by 6 bases and J by 5 bases, with 6 bases between. In DNA, the CDR3 is TGTGCCAGCAGCCGGGGAGATACGCAGTATTTT. Its translation: CASSRGDTQYF.

The rearrangement uses TRBV6-2 or TRBV6-3 and TRBJ1-1; 8 nucleotides agree with TRBD1. Germline-derived CDR1 and CDR2 are MNHEY and SVGEGT. Germline trimming cut 2 bases from V and 4 bases from J; bases unmatched to any gene: 3. CDR3 size: 14 residues. The CDR3 DNA reads TGTGCCAGCAGTTACAGTACAGGGGGCACTGAAGCTTTCTTT. Translated, it gives CASSYSTGGTEAFF.

The chain recombines TRBV4-2 with TRBJ2-7; TRBD1 is a possible D gene (6 bases). Germline V gene lookup returns CDR1 LGHNA and CDR2 YNFKEQ. The length of the CDR3 is 14 residues. V was shortened by 1 base and J by 7 bases, with 14 bases between the two germline ends. The CDR3 is CASSQATDRFEQYF. CDR3 bases: TGTGCCAGCAGCCAAGCGACCGACAGGTTTGAGCAGTACTTC.

The chain uses TRBV5-1 and TRBJ1-1, with TRBD1 matching over 9 bases. With 3 bases clipped from V and 4 bases from J, the junction kept 7 bases outside the gene matches. This CDR3 spans 15 amino acids. CDR1 is SGHRS and CDR2 is YFSETQ in the germline V gene. This chain's CDR3 is CASSWGQGLGTEAFF. The CDR3 DNA reads as TGCGCCAGCAGCTGGGGACAGGGATTGGGCACTGAAGCTTTCTTT.

This clone was found a few times. The J gene is TRBJ2-7, the V gene TRBV6-5; D perhaps matches TRBD1 (5 bases). The CDR3 loop spans 13 amino acids. Trimming cost V 8 bases and J 4 bases, with 15 bases left between them. Germline CDR1 is MNHEY and CDR2 is SVGAGI. As DNA, the CDR3 is TGTGCCAGCGACGTACAGGAGCCATACGAGCAGTACTTC. It translates to CASDVQEPYEQYF.